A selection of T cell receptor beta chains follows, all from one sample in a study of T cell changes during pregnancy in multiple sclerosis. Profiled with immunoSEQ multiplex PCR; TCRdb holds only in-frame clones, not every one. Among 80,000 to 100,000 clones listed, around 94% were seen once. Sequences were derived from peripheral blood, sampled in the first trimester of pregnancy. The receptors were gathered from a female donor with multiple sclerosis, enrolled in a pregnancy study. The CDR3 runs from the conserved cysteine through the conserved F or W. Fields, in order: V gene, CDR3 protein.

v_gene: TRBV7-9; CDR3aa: CASSLIGDLEAFF
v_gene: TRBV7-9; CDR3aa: CASSFIQGHGYTF
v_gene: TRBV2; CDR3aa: CASSREISNTEAFF
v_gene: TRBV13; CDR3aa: CASSSTSGSNEQFF
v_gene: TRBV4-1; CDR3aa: CASSQDPTGGPETQYF
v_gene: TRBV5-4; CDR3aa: CASSPITGWGSGANVLTF
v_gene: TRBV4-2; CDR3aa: CASSPTDRGPYEQYF
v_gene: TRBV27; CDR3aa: CASSSKFQGSYNEQFF
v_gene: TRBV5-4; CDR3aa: CASSLESQLASGANVLTF
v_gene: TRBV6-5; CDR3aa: CASSYGAGGNQPQHF
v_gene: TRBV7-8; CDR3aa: CASSLRSGRTADTQYF
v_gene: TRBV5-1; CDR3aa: CASSLGTSGSTGELFF
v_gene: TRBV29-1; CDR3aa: CSVEERTERNEQFF
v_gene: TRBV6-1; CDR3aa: CASSETETGELFF
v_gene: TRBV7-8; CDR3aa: CASSLAPSGNTGELFF
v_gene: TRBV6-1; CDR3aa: CASIRRTGELFF
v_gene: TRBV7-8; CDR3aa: CASSPPTHLSGNTIYF
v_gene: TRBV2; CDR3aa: CASRFRGNTEAFF
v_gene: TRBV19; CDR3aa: CASSIQGLMYEQYF
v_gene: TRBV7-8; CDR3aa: CASSLGETGYYGYTF
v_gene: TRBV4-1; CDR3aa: CASSLGLSNQPQHF
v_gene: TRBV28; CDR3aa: CASILGAGDILDEQFF
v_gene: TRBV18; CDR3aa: CASSIPGSNEQYF
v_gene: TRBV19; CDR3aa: CASSMFGGMYNEQFF
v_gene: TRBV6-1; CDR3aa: CASTILNLDQPQHF
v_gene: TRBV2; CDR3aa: CASRVGTSGSYEQYF
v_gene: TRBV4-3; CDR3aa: CASSQVAGEGEQYF
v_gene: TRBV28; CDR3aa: CASSLFGTTTHEQYF
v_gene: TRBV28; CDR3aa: CASSLFGRGQNEQYF
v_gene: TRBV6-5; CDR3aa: CASSRSGPSEQYF
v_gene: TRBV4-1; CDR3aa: CASSLDNRGREQYF
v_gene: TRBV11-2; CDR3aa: CASSYSSGNTIYF
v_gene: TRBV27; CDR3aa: CASSLSIGDYGYTF
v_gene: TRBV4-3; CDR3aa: CASSQAASGSLPYEQYF
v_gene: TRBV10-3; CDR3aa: CAISLAGGPNEQFF
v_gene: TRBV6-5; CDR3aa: CASSLLGESTDTQYF
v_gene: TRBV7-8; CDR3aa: CASSLVTGRTTNEKLFF
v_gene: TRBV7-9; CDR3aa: CASGRAAYTEAFF
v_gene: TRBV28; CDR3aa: CASRNRASSYNEQFF
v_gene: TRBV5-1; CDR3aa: CASSYGTSGSSYNEQFF
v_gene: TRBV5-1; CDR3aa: CASSLDSPPTQPQHF
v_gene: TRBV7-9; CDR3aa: CASSLTTGGSYEQYF
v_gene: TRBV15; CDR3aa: CATSTDRLAGGSHEQYF
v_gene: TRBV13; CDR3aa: CASSSGGTGNKQYF
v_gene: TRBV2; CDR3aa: CASRGQGGNQPQHF
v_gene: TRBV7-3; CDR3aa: CASSLLVLAGGGRDYNEQFF
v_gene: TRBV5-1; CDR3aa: CASSLGDRNQPQHF
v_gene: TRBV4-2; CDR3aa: CASSQRSPGRAGNEQFF
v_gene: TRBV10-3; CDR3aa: CAISGLATTGELFF
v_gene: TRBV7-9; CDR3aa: CASSLPSGSQNEQFF
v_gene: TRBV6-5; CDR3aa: CASSYSLGGNEQFF
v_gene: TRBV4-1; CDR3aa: CASSQPLAGSTDTQYF
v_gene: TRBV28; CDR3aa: CASTRQGGYEQYF
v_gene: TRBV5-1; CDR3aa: CASSLRTSGSWDEQFF